Listed below are T cell receptor beta chains from one sample, sequenced in a study of T cells after yellow fever vaccination. TCRdb analysed the 5' RACE reads with MiXCR anew, one entry per CDR3 protein. The sample includes 300,000 to 400,000 distinct CDR3 sequences, 8.1% of them seen just once. The material was PBMCs, obtained 45 days after the first yellow fever vaccination. Source of these receptors: a man aged 18 to 35 who received the YFV17D yellow fever vaccine. The CDR3 runs from the conserved cysteine through the conserved F or W. D genes are given only for firm matches. A row's size may be missing; if present it is once, few, many or a size class.

size | J | D | length | V | DNA | CDR3
- | TRBJ1-6 | - | 13 | TRBV6-1 | TGTGCCACCAACCGACAGTATAATTCACCCCTCCACTTT | CATNRQYNSPLHF
few | TRBJ2-5 | - | 12 | TRBV29-1 | TGCAGCGTGACGGGCCTTTGGGAGACCCAGTACTTC | CSVTGLWETQYF
- | TRBJ2-2 | - | 14 | TRBV5-1 | TGCGCCAGCAGCGATAGCGGAAACACCGGGGAGCTGTTTTTT | CASSDSGNTGELFF
- | TRBJ1-6 | - | 15 | TRBV18 | TGTGCCAGCTCACCCCCGGCCGGGAGTAATTCACCCCTCCACTTT | CASSPPAGSNSPLHF
many | TRBJ1-3 | - | 11 | TRBV7-8 | TGTGCCAGCAGCCCTGGGAACACCATATATTTT | CASSPGNTIYF
many | TRBJ2-1 | - | 11 | TRBV9 | TGTGCCAGCAGCACTAGCAATGAGCAGTTCTTC | CASSTSNEQFF
few | TRBJ2-5 | - | 14 | TRBV4-1 | TGCGCCAGCAGCCAAGGACAGGTCCAAGAGACCCAGTACTTC | CASSQGQVQETQYF
few | TRBJ2-6 | TRBD1 | 17 | TRBV18 | TGTGCCAGCTCACGACAGGGATCGTTAACTGGGGCCAACGTCCTGACTTTC | CASSRQGSLTGANVLTF
few | TRBJ1-1 | - | 16 | TRBV18 | TGTGCCAGCTCACCATCGACCCGGACCCCGAACACTGAAGCTTTCTTT | CASSPSTRTPNTEAFF
few | TRBJ1-1 | - | 12 | TRBV7-2 | TGTGCCAGCACCCCTAGTTCCACTGAAGCTTTCTTT | CASTPSSTEAFF
many | TRBJ1-5 | - | 16 | TRBV5-5 | TGTGCCAGCAGCTTGATTGTGGCAGCTCGAGGGCAGCCCCAGCATTTT | CASSLIVAARGQPQHF
few | TRBJ2-5 | TRBD2 | 18 | TRBV11-2 | TGTGCCAGCAGCTTACGAGCCGGGCGACGGGGGGGCCAAGAGACCCAGTACTTC | CASSLRAGRRGGQETQYF
many | TRBJ2-2 | - | 16 | TRBV7-2 | TGTGCCAGCAGCCCCCCCCTTCGATTCTACACCGGGGAGCTGTTTTTT | CASSPPLRFYTGELFF
- | TRBJ2-1 | TRBD2 | 14 | TRBV19 | TGTGCCAGTAGTCTAACGGGACTAAGCAATGAGCAGTTCTTC | CASSLTGLSNEQFF
few | TRBJ1-6 | - | 16 | TRBV5-5 | TGTGCCAGCAGCTTGAATATACACAGGGATAATTCACCCCTCCACTTT | CASSLNIHRDNSPLHF
few | TRBJ2-4 | - | 14 | TRBV2 | TGTGCCAGCAGTGACTGGGCAGCCAAAAACATTCAGTACTTC | CASSDWAAKNIQYF
few | TRBJ2-3 | TRBD2 | 15 | TRBV7-9 | TGTGCCAGCAGAGGGCTAGCGGGAAGCACAGATACGCAGTATTTT | CASRGLAGSTDTQYF
- | TRBJ2-5 | - | 14 | TRBV18 | TGTGCCAGCTCACCTTTGCCCAGCGAAGAGACCCAGTACTTC | CASSPLPSEETQYF
- | TRBJ1-1 | - | 12 | TRBV19 | TGTGCCAGTAGTCTTGGGGGAATTGAAGCTTTCTTT | CASSLGGIEAFF
- | TRBJ2-3 | - | 17 | TRBV7-6 | TGTGCCAGCAGCTCGACATCCGGCATCACAAACACAGATACGCAGTATTTT | CASSSTSGITNTDTQYF
few | TRBJ1-5 | TRBD1 | 15 | TRBV5-1 | TGCGCCAGCAGCTTAGGGACAGTTGCCAATCAGCCCCAGCATTTT | CASSLGTVANQPQHF
- | TRBJ2-1 | TRBD2 | 16 | TRBV20-1 | TGCAGTGCTAGAGATGTTGGGAGGGTGGACTACAATGAGCAGTTCTTC | CSARDVGRVDYNEQFF
- | TRBJ1-2 | TRBD1 | 15 | TRBV11-2 | TGTGCCAGCAGCTTAGATCGAGGCAGGGGGCAAGGCTACACCTTC | CASSLDRGRGQGYTF
- | TRBJ2-2 | TRBD2 | 19 | TRBV7-8 | TGTGCCAGCAGCCCCACTCGGACTAGCGGGTTCGGAGGAGCCGGGGAGCTGTTTTTT | CASSPTRTSGFGGAGELFF
few | TRBJ2-5 | TRBD1 | 16 | TRBV3-1 | TGTGCCAGCAACTTCTCCCCGGGACAGGGATACGAGACCCAGTACTTC | CASNFSPGQGYETQYF
- | TRBJ1-4 | - | 15 | TRBV5-1 | TGCGCCAGCAGCACCGGGGATGCAACTAATGAAAAACTGTTTTTT | CASSTGDATNEKLFF
- | TRBJ1-1 | - | 14 | TRBV4-3 | TGCGCCAGCAGCCAACTACAGATGAACACTGAAGCTTTCTTT | CASSQLQMNTEAFF
many | TRBJ2-5 | - | 14 | TRBV5-1 | TGCGCCAGCAGCTTGGCCGGGACCCGCGAGACCCAGTACTTC | CASSLAGTRETQYF
- | TRBJ2-3 | TRBD2 | 15 | TRBV6-1 | TGTGCCAGCAGGTCTAGCGGGGTTGGCACAGATACGCAGTATTTT | CASRSSGVGTDTQYF
few | TRBJ1-1 | - | 12 | TRBV5-1 | TGCGCCAGCGTAGGAGTTTCGACTGAAGCTTTCTTT | CASVGVSTEAFF
- | TRBJ1-2 | TRBD1 | 14 | TRBV6-5 | TGTGCCAGCAGTTACCTGGACAGGGTGAGCGGCTACACCTTC | CASSYLDRVSGYTF
few | TRBJ1-3 | - | 16 | TRBV27 | TGTGCCAGCAGCAAACACCCGGGACAAGGGGGAAACACCATATATTTT | CASSKHPGQGGNTIYF
few | TRBJ2-5 | - | 15 | TRBV5-4 | TGTGCCAGCAGCTTGCCCTCGGTTGGAGGAGAGACCCAGTACTTC | CASSLPSVGGETQYF
many | TRBJ2-3 | - | 13 | TRBV18 | TGTGCCAGCTCACAGGGTAGCACAGATACGCAGTATTTT | CASSQGSTDTQYF
- | TRBJ2-7 | TRBD1 | 14 | TRBV7-2 | TGTGCCAGCAGCTTAAATGCAGGGGGCTACGAGCAGTACTTC | CASSLNAGGYEQYF
- | TRBJ2-2 | TRBD2 | 18 | TRBV11-2 | TGTGCCAGCAGTCCACCGGGACTAGCGGGGGGTCAATCCGGGGAGCTGTTTTTT | CASSPPGLAGGQSGELFF
- | TRBJ2-3 | TRBD2 | 18 | TRBV7-8 | TGTGCCACAACCAAGGGGGGACTAGCGGGGGGGCGCACAGATACGCAGTATTTT | CATTKGGLAGGRTDTQYF
few | TRBJ2-1 | TRBD2 | 12 | TRBV6-2/TRBV6-3 | TGTGCCAGCAGTCCCCGGACTAGCCAGCAGTTCTTC | CASSPRTSQQFF
- | TRBJ2-1 | - | 12 | TRBV12-3/TRBV12-4 | TGTGCCAGCAGTTTACGGGGGCAGGAGCAGTTCTTC | CASSLRGQEQFF
few | TRBJ1-2 | - | 15 | TRBV25-1 | TGTGCCAGCAGTGAATCGCCCCTCACCGGTTATGGCTACACCTTC | CASSESPLTGYGYTF
few | TRBJ2-1 | TRBD2 | 17 | TRBV7-2 | TGTGCCAGCAGCTTAGGGCTAGCGGGGAACCCCTACAATGAGCAGTTCTTC | CASSLGLAGNPYNEQFF
few | TRBJ1-5 | TRBD1 | 14 | TRBV6-2/TRBV6-3 | TGTGCCAGCACCGAGGACAGGTCCTATCAGCCCCAGCATTTT | CASTEDRSYQPQHF
- | TRBJ2-3 | TRBD1 | 16 | TRBV7-2 | TGTGCCAGCAGCCCCGCCGGGACAGGGGTCACAGATACGCAGTATTTT | CASSPAGTGVTDTQYF
few | TRBJ2-3 | - | 11 | TRBV28 | TGTGCCAGCAGTGACCGGGACCGGGGGTATTTT | CASSDRDRGYF